Listed below are T cell receptor beta chains from one sample, sequenced in a study of blood T cell repertoires in COVID-19. The assay was immunoSEQ multiplex PCR, and TCRdb's table has in-frame clones only and misses some. The repertoire holds roughly 260,000 clones, with roughly 86% as singletons. Sequencing input: PBMCs or T cells enriched from blood (not recorded which). The receptors come from a woman younger than 35 who had recovered from COVID-19. Each CDR3 is given with its conserved first and last residue. D genes are given only for firm matches. Some rows mark clone size as missing; the rest say once, few, many or name a class of expanded clone.

v_call: TRBV9
j_call: TRBJ1-2
d_call: TRBD1
clone_size: -
cdr3_nt: TGTGCCAGCAGCACCCGTCCCCAGGGGGCCCTCTATGGCTACACCTTC
cdr3_aa: CASSTRPQGALYGYTF

v_call: TRBV5-4
j_call: TRBJ2-5
d_call: TRBD2
clone_size: -
cdr3_nt: TGTGCCAGCAGCCCAAAACTAGCGGAACCTATGGCGAAGACCCAGTACTTC
cdr3_aa: CASSPKLAEPMAKTQYF

v_call: TRBV28
j_call: TRBJ2-7
d_call: -
clone_size: -
cdr3_nt: TGTGCCAGCAGTTTGGCTGTAGGCGAAACGAGGCTCTACGAGCAGTACTTC
cdr3_aa: CASSLAVGETRLYEQYF

v_call: TRBV7-8
j_call: TRBJ2-2
d_call: TRBD2
clone_size: -
cdr3_nt: TGTGCCAGCAGCTTCCGGGACTACTTACTCGGGGAGCTGTTTTTT
cdr3_aa: CASSFRDYLLGELFF

v_call: TRBV28
j_call: TRBJ1-2
d_call: TRBD1
clone_size: -
cdr3_nt: TGTGCCAGCAGCCTGACAGGGCGAAGTGGCTACACCTTC
cdr3_aa: CASSLTGRSGYTF

v_call: TRBV30
j_call: TRBJ2-1
d_call: TRBD2
clone_size: -
cdr3_nt: TGTGCCTGGAGTCCCAGAACCCTAGCGGGGGGAAATGAGCAGTTCTTC
cdr3_aa: CAWSPRTLAGGNEQFF

v_call: TRBV29-1
j_call: TRBJ1-1
d_call: TRBD1
clone_size: -
cdr3_nt: TGCAGCGTTGCAAAGACAGGGGGGAACACTGAAGCTTTCTTT
cdr3_aa: CSVAKTGGNTEAFF

v_call: TRBV28
j_call: TRBJ2-1
d_call: TRBD2
clone_size: -
cdr3_nt: TGTGCCAGCAGTTTATTGCGGGAGGGAAGATACAATGAGCAGTTCTTC
cdr3_aa: CASSLLREGRYNEQFF

v_call: TRBV7-2
j_call: TRBJ1-1
d_call: -
clone_size: -
cdr3_nt: TGTGCCAGCAGCTTAGATCCAGGGTGGGGCACTGAAGCTTTCTTT
cdr3_aa: CASSLDPGWGTEAFF

v_call: TRBV12-3/TRBV12-4
j_call: TRBJ2-7
d_call: -
clone_size: -
cdr3_nt: TGTGCCAGCAGTTACGGACATGGTGGCGAGCAGTACTTC
cdr3_aa: CASSYGHGGEQYF

v_call: TRBV19
j_call: TRBJ1-2
d_call: -
clone_size: many
cdr3_nt: TGTGCCAGTAGTTTTTATCCGGGGAACTATGGCTACACCTTC
cdr3_aa: CASSFYPGNYGYTF

v_call: TRBV18
j_call: TRBJ2-7
d_call: TRBD2
clone_size: -
cdr3_nt: TGTGCCAGCTCACCACTATTAACTAGCGACCCCTACGAGCAGTACTTC
cdr3_aa: CASSPLLTSDPYEQYF

v_call: TRBV7-9
j_call: TRBJ1-6
d_call: TRBD1
clone_size: few
cdr3_nt: TGTGCCAGCAGCTGGACAGGGGGTAGCTCCTATAATTCACCCCTCCACTTT
cdr3_aa: CASSWTGGSSYNSPLHF